This record looks at one T cell receptor beta chain sequence and its context. What it recognizes is unknown. The study ran its PCR with 60 Vbeta and 13 Jbeta primers. Sequencing was performed with immunoSEQ multiplex PCR; in TCRdb, only in-frame clones are kept and a portion is missing. The table has approximately 150,000 clones, 60% to 80% seen once. Trimming cost V 5 bases and J 6 bases; bases outside gene matches: 14. The CDR3 is made up of 17 amino acids. Germline V lookup: CDR1 LGHNT, CDR2 FRNRAP. This specimen belongs to a study of cytomegalovirus exposure and HLA in healthy donors. Study results and caveats: Later analysis indicated greater clonal expansion among HLA-associated TCR beta chains than among equally common other chains. Available immune exposure information was restricted to CMV serostatus only.

The V call is TRBV12-5, the J call TRBJ2-1; 9 nucleotides agree with TRBD2. This receptor was identified in a man aged 55 to 69 in good health and CMV-seronegative. Sequencing was carried out using PBMCs. The CDR3 bases are TGTGCTAGTGGTCTGGGAGCTAGCGGGGCGACTGGCAATGAGCAGTTCTTC. Translated: CASGLGASGATGNEQFF.